The 9 T cell receptor beta chains presented below share a single source sample, sequenced in a study of blood T cell repertoires in COVID-19. Here immunoSEQ multiplex PCR was the method, and the copy in TCRdb shows in-frame clones only, minus some. The profile shows around 260,000 clones, 70% to 90% of them singletons. Source material: PBMCs or T cells enriched from blood (not recorded which). The receptors originated from a young woman who had recovered from COVID-19.

V usage is TRBV24-1 and J usage is TRBJ1-1, with D possibly matching TRBD1 (6 bases). The CDR3 length is 14 residues. Germline values: CDR1 KGHDR, CDR2 SFDVKD. Between the trimmed V and J ends, which lost 3 bases and 8 bases, there was a span of 15 bases. As DNA, the CDR3 is TGTGCCACCAGTGATCGGATAGGGGGTACCGAAGCTTTCTTT. Protein: CATSDRIGGTEAFF.

This rearrangement joins TRBV27 to TRBJ2-1; the D gene is possibly TRBD2 (6 bases). The CDR3 sequence is 20 residues long. Germline V gene lookup returns CDR1 MNHEY and CDR2 SMNVEV (reference sequence). V lost 4 bases and J lost 0, with 25 bases in between. This CDR3 reads CASSSWGKRSRDFSYNEQFF. The CDR3 DNA reads as TGTGCCAGCAGTTCTTGGGGCAAAAGATCTAGGGACTTCTCCTACAATGAGCAGTTCTTC.

This chain links TRBV18 with TRBJ2-7; 8 positions agree with TRBD1. V lost 2 bases and J lost 6; bases outside the gene matches: 12. Germline CDR1 and CDR2: KGHSH and LQKENI. The CDR3 is 16 residues long. CDR3 nucleotides: TGTGCCAGCTCACCAGGGGCAGGGGGCTTTATCCCCGAGCAGTACTTC. Translation: CASSPGAGGFIPEQYF.

V usage is TRBV25-1 and J usage is TRBJ2-2; a possible D gene is TRBD1 (6 bases). CDR3 length: 14 residues. CDR1 and CDR2 (germline): MGHDK, SYGVNS. V shed 6 bases and J shed 6 bases, with 14 bases lying between them. The CDR3: CASSQTGFAGELFF. The CDR3 region has the DNA TGTGCCAGCAGCCAAACAGGGTTCGCCGGGGAGCTGTTTTTT.

The chain recombines TRBV5-6 with TRBJ1-5; no reliable D call. Germline CDR1 reads SGHDT; CDR2 reads YYEEEE. V was pared by 3 bases and J by 2 bases, with 9 bases between. The CDR3 has 14 amino acids. The CDR3 here is CASSWRGGNQPQHF. CDR3 DNA sequence: TGTGCCAGCAGCTGGAGAGGTGGCAATCAGCCCCAGCATTTT.

V gene TRBV11-1 combines with J gene TRBJ1-2; the D gene is possibly TRBD1 (6 bases). Between the trimmed V and J ends, which lost 1 base and 0 bases, there was a span of 9 bases. This CDR3 has 15 amino acids. Germline V gene data show CDR1 as SGHAT and CDR2 as FQDESV (reference sequence). CDR3 sequence: CASSLVPGANYGYTF. CDR3 in DNA: TGTGCCAGCAGCTTAGTCCCAGGGGCTAACTATGGCTACACCTTC. Together with reference TRBV11-1 and TRBJ1-2, the CDR3 gives the full variable domain: EAEVAQSPRYKITEKSQAVAFWCDPISGHATLYWYRQILGQGPELLVQFQDESVVDDSQLPKDRFSAERLKGVDSTLKIQPAELGDSAMYLCASSLVPGANYGYTFGSGTRLTVV.

The V gene is TRBV12-3 or TRBV12-4, the J gene TRBJ1-1, with no clear D. Trimming took 6 bases from V and 9 from J, leaving 11 bases between them. This CDR3 spans 11 amino acids. The CDR3 reads CASSSPGKAFF. The CDR3 region has the DNA TGTGCCAGCAGCTCTCCGGGGAAAGCTTTCTTT.

The rearrangement joins TRBV15 to TRBJ1-3, with 7 bases identical to TRBD1. Germline trimming cut 0 bases from V and 0 bases from J; bases unmatched to any gene: 2. This CDR3 contains 16 residues. Germline V gene sequence: CDR1 LNHNV, CDR2 YYDKDF (reference sequence). The CDR3 sequence is CATSREGTVSGNTIYF. Here the CDR3 DNA reads TGTGCCACCAGCAGAGAGGGGACAGTCTCTGGAAACACCATATATTTT. Looking up the rest from reference TRBV15 and TRBJ1-3 gives the full variable domain: DAMVIQNPRYQVTQFGKPVTLSCSQTLNHNVMYWYQQKSSQAPKLLFHYYDKDFNNEADTPDNFQSRRPNTSFCFLDIRSPGLGDTAMYLCATSREGTVSGNTIYFGEGSWLTVV.

The chain recombines TRBV18 with TRBJ1-1; no firm D call. The CDR3 sequence is 13 residues long. In germline, CDR1 is KGHSH, CDR2 LQKENI. V lost 5 bases and J lost 3, with 10 bases in between. The CDR3, as DNA: TGTGCCAGCTCAAACTCCAAAGACACTGAAGCTTTCTTT. This codes for CASSNSKDTEAFF.